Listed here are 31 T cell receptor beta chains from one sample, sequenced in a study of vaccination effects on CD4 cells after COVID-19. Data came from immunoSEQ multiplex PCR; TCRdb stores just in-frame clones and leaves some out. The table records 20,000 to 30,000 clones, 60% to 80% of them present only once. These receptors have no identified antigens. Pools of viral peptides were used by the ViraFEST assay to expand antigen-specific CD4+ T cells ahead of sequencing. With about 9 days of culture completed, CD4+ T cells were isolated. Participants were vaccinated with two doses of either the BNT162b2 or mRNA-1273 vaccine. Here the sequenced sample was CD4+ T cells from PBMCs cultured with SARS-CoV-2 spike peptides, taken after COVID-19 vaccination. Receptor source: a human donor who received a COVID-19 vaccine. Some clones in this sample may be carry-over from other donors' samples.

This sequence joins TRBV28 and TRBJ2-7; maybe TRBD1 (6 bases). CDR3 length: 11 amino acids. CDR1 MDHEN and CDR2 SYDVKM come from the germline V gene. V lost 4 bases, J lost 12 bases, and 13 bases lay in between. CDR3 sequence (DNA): TGTGCCAGCAGTTCAACAGGGTTGTTGTACGTC. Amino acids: CASSSTGLLYV.

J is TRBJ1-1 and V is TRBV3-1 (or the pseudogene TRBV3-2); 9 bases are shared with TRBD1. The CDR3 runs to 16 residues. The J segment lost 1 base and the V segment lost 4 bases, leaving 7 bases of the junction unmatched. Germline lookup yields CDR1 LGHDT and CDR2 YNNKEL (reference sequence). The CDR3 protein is CASSLLMGQGNTEAFF. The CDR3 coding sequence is TGTGCCAGCAGCCTCTTAATGGGACAGGGGAACACTGAAGCTTTCTTT.

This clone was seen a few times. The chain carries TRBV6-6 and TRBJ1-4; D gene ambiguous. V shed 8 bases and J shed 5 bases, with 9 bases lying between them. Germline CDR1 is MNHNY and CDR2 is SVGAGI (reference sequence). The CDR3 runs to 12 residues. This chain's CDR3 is CASAMANEKLFF. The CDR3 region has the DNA TGTGCCAGCGCTATGGCGAATGAAAAACTGTTTTTT.

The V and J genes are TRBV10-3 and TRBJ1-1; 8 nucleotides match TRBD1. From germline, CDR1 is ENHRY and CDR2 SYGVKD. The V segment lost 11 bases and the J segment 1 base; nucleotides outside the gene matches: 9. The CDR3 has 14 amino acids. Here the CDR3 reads CASRDRIKNTEAFF. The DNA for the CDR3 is TGTGCCTCCCGGGACAGGATAAAGAACACTGAAGCTTTCTTT.

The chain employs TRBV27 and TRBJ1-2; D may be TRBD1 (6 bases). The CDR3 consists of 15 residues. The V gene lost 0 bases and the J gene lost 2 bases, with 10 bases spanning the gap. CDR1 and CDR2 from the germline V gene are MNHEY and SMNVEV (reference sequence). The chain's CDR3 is CASSLSGGPNYGYTF. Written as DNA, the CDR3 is TGTGCCAGCAGTTTATCGGGGGGGCCCAACTATGGCTACACCTTC.

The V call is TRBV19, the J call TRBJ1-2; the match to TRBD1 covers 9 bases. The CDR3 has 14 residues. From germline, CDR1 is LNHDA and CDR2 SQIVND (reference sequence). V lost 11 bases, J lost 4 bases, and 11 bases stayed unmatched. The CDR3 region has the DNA TGTGCCGCCCGCAGGGGACAGGGACCCTATGGCTACACCTTC. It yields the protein CAARRGQGPYGYTF.

Here the CDR3 DNA reads TGTGCCAGCAGCTACGGGGATACGCAGTATTTT. Protein sequence: CASSYGDTQYF. J is TRBJ2-3 and V is TRBV7-2, with D unresolved. CDR1 is SGHTA and CDR2 is FQGNSA in the germline V gene. V lost 4 bases to trimming and J lost 6 bases, with 5 bases between them. The CDR3 sequence is 11 residues long.

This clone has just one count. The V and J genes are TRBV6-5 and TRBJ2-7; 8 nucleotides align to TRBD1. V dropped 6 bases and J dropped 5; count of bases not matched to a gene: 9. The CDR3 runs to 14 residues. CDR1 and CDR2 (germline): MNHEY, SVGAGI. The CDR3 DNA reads TGTGCCAGCAGGAGAGACAGGGGAATACACGAGCAGTACGTC. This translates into CASRRDRGIHEQYV.

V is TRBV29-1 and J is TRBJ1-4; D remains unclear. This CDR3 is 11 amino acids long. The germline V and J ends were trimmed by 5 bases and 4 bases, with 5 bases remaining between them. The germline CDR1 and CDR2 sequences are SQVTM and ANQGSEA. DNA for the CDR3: TGCAGCGTTCATCGTAATGAAAAACTGTTTTTT. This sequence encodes CSVHRNEKLFF.

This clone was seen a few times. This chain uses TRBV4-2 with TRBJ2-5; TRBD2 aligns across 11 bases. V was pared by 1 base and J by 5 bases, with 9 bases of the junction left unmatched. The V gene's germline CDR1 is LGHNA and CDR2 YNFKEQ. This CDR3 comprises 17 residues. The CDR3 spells CASSQGGSGGAGETQYF. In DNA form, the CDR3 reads TGTGCCAGCAGCCAAGGTGGTAGCGGGGGGGCCGGGGAGACCCAGTACTTC.

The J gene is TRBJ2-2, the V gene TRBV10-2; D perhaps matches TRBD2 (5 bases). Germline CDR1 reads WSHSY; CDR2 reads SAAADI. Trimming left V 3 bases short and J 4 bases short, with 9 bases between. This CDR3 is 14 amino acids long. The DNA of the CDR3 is TGCGCCAGCAGTGAACGACTACGCACCGGGGAGCTGTTTTTT. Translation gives CASSERLRTGELFF.

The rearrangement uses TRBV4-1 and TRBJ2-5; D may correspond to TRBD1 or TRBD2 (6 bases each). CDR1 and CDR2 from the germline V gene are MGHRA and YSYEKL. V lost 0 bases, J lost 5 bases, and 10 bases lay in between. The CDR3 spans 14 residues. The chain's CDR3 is CASSQEGAGETQYF. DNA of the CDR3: TGCGCCAGCAGCCAAGAGGGGGCGGGGGAGACCCAGTACTTC.

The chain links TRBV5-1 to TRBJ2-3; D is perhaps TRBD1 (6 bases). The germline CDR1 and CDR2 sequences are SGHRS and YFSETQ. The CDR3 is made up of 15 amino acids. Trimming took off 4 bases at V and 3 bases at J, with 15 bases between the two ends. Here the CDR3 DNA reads TGCGCCAGCAGCCAAGGGGGTGCGAGGACAGATACGCAGTATTTT. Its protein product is CASSQGGARTDTQYF.

CDR3 coding DNA: TGTGCCAGCAGCTTAGAATCTATGAGGGCTGGAAACACCATATATTTT. Amino acids: CASSLESMRAGNTIYF. The V and J genes are TRBV11-2 and TRBJ1-3; no firm D call. The ends were cut back, 0 bases at V and 2 bases at J, with 11 bases in the middle. The CDR3 is 16 amino acids. The germline V gene encodes CDR1 SGHAT and CDR2 FQNNGV.

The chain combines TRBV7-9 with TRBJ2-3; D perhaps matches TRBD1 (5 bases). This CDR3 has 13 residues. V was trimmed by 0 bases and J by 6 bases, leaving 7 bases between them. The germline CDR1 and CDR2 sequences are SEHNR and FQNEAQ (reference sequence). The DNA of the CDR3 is TGTGCCAGCAGCTTAGCAGGGGTTGATACGCAGTATTTT. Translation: CASSLAGVDTQYF.

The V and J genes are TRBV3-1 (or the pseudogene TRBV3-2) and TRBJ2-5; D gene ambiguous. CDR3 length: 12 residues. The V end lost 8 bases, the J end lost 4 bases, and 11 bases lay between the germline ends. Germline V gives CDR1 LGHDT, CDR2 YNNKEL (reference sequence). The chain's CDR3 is CASEDDGETQYF. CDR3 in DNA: TGTGCCAGCGAAGACGACGGAGAGACCCAGTACTTC.

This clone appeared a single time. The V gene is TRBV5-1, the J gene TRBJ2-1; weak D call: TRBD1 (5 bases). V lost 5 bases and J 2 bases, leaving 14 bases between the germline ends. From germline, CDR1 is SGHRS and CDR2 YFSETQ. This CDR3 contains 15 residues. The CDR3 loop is CASRQQGRTYNEQFF. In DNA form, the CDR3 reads TGCGCCAGCAGGCAGCAGGGTCGGACCTACAATGAGCAGTTCTTC.

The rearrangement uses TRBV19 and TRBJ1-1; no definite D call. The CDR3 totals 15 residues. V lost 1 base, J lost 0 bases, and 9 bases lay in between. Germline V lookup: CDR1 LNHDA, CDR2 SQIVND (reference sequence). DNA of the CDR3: TGTGCCAGTAGTATAGGACATTATCTGAACACTGAAGCTTTCTTT. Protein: CASSIGHYLNTEAFF.

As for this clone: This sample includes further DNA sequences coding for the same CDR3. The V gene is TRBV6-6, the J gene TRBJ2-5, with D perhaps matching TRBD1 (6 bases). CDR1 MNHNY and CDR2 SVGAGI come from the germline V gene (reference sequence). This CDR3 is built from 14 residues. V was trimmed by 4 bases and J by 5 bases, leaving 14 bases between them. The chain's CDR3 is CASSSARGGETQYF. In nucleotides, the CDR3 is TGTGCCAGCAGTTCGGCCAGGGGCGGGGAGACCCAGTACTTC.

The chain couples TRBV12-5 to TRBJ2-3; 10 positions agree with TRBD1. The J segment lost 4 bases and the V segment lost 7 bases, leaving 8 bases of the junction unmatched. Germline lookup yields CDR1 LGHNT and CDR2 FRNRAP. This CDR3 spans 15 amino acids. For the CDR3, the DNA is TGTGCTAGTGACGCAAGACAGGGGGCCGCAGATACGCAGTATTTT. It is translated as CASDARQGAADTQYF. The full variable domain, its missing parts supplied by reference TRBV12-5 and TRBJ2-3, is DARVTQTPRHKVTEMGQEVTMRCQPILGHNTVFWYRQTMMQGLELLAYFRNRAPLDDSGMPKDRFSAEMPDATLATLKIQPSEPRDSAVYFCASDARQGAADTQYFGPGTRLTVL.

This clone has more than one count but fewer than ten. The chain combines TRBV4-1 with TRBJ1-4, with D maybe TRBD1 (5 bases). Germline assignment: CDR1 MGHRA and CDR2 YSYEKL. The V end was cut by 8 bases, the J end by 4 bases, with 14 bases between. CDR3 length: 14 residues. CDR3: CASQNQGLNEKLFF. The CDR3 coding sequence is TGCGCCAGCCAAAACCAGGGCCTTAATGAAAAACTGTTTTTT.

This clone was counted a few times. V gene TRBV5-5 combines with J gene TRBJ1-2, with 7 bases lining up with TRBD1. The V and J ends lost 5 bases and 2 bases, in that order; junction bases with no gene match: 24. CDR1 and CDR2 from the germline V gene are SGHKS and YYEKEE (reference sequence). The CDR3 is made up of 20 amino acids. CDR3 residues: CASRQVRLDRGQVRNYGYTF. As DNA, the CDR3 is TGTGCCAGCAGGCAAGTGCGCCTTGACCGCGGACAGGTCAGAAACTATGGCTACACCTTC.

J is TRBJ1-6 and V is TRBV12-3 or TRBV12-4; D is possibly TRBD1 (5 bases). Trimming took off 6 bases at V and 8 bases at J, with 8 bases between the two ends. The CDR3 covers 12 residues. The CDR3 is CASSPGYSPLHF. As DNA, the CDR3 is TGTGCCAGCAGCCCAGGGTATTCACCCCTCCACTTT.

CDR3 coding DNA: TGTGCCAGCAGCTTAGTTGGGACTAGCGGCGGGAATGAGCAGTTCTTC. Its protein product is CASSLVGTSGGNEQFF. The chain has TRBV7-9 and TRBJ2-1, with TRBD2 identical over 11 bases. V was clipped by 1 base and J by 7 bases; unmatched bases: 6. Germline V gene data show CDR1 as SEHNR and CDR2 as FQNEAQ (reference sequence). This CDR3 has 16 residues.

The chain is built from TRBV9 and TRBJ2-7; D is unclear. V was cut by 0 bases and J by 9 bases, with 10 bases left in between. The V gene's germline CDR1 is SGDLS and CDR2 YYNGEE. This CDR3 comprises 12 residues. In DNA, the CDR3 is TGTGCCAGCAGCGTAGAACAGCTTGGGCAGTACGTC. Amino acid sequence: CASSVEQLGQYV.

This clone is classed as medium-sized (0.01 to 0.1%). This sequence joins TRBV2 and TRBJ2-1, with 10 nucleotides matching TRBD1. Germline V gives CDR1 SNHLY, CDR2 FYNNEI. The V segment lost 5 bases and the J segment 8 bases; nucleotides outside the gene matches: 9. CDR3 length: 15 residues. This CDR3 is CASSSGTGVRDEQFF. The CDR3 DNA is TGTGCCAGCAGTTCCGGGACAGGGGTTCGGGATGAGCAGTTCTTC.

The CDR3 sequence: CASSYRAGGYEQYV. CDR3 DNA sequence: TGTGCCAGCAGTTATAGGGCAGGGGGCTACGAGCAGTACGTC. The chain recombines TRBV6-2 or TRBV6-3 with TRBJ2-7; 7 bases map to TRBD1. The CDR3 spans 14 residues. The germline V gene has CDR1 MNHEY and CDR2 SVGEGT. V was clipped by 3 bases and J by 3 bases; unmatched bases: 5.

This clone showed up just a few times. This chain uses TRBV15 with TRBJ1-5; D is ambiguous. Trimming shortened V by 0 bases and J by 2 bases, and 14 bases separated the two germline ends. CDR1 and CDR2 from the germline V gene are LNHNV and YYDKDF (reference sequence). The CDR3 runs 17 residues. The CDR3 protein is CATSRDAGTSGNQPQHF. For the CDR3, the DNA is TGTGCCACCAGCAGAGATGCAGGTACGTCGGGCAATCAGCCCCAGCATTTT.

This CDR3 is CAWRGLPRADTQYF. DNA of the CDR3: TGTGCCTGGAGAGGGCTCCCCCGGGCAGATACGCAGTATTTT. The chain uses TRBV30 and TRBJ2-3; no clear D gene. The CDR3 is made up of 14 amino acids. V lost 3 bases to trimming and J lost 4 bases, with 14 bases between them. Germline-derived CDR1 and CDR2 are GTSNPN and SVGIG (reference sequence).

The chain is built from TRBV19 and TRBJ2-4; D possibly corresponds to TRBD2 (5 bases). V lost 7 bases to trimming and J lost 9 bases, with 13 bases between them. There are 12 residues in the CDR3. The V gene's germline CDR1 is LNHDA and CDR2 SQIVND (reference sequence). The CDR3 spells CASMRNGGIQYF. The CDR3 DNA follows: TGTGCCAGTATGAGGAACGGAGGCATTCAGTACTTC.

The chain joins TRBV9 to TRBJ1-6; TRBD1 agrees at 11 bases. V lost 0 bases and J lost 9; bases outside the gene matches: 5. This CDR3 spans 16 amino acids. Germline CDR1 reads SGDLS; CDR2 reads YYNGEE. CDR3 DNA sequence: TGTGCCAGCAGCGTAGAGGTCGGACAGGGGGCTTCACCCCTCCACTTT. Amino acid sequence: CASSVEVGQGASPLHF. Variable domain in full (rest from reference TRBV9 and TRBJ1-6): DSGVTQTPKHLITATGQRVTLRCSPRSGDLSVYWYQQSLDQGLQFLIQYYNGEERAKGNILERFSAQQFPDLHSELNLSSLELGDSALYFCASSVEVGQGASPLHFGNGTRLTVT.